This T cell receptor beta chain originates from a study of blood T cell repertoires in COVID-19. Study summary: Material from acute and convalescent COVID-19 was sourced from the United States, Italy and Spain. T cells, B-cell-depleted T cells, or PBMCs provided the cDNA or gDNA that served as material.

Germline values: CDR1 MNHEY, CDR2 SVGAGI. CDR3 length equals 15 residues. V lost 7 bases to trimming and J lost 0 bases, with 13 bases between them. Authors' data handling: Reference gene primer amplification gave estimated nucleated cell counts. TCRdb's copy holds only in-frame clones and misses some; the assay was immunoSEQ multiplex PCR. V, J and clone size are those of that table, while D and trimming were read from the DNA. The data hold around 260,000 clones, with 85% to 90% observed a single time. The chain joins TRBV6-5 to TRBJ1-3; D remains ambiguous. This sequence was found in a woman aged 40-49 years who had recovered from COVID-19. Sequenced: peripheral blood. CDR3 residues: CASILVAISGNTIYF. CDR3 coding DNA: TGTGCCAGCATCCTGGTAGCAATCTCTGGAAACACCATATATTTT.